This entry lists 27 T cell receptor beta chains sequenced from one sample in a study of metastatic and nonmetastatic thyroid tumors. Treatment of any kind had been given to no patient before thyroid surgery. Using MiXCR, TCRdb re-called clones from the PCR reads. The table records roughly 22,000 clones, around 40% of them present only once. The sequencing input was blood. Source of these receptors: a male donor with papillary thyroid cancer or a benign thyroid nodule (not recorded which). Some clones in this sample may be carry-over from other donors' samples.

This chain links TRBV27 with TRBJ2-3, with D possibly matching TRBD1 (6 bases). Trimming took off 7 bases at V and 0 bases at J, with 14 bases between the two ends. This CDR3 contains 15 residues. Looked up from germline, CDR1 is MNHEY and CDR2 is SMNVEV (reference sequence). This CDR3 reads CASTPRDTSTDTQYF. DNA for the CDR3: TGTGCCAGCACCCCCCGGGACACTAGCACAGATACGCAGTATTTT.

This clone rates as medium-sized. The rearrangement links TRBV20-1 to TRBJ2-1; perhaps D is TRBD1 or TRBD2 (5 bases each). Trimming cost V 0 bases and J 4 bases, with 10 bases left between them. This CDR3 spans 14 amino acids. Germline assignment: CDR1 DFQATT and CDR2 SNEGSKA (reference sequence). In nucleotides, the CDR3 is TGCAGTGCTAGAGAGTCCGGGGCGTACAATGAGCAGTTCTTC. Translation: CSARESGAYNEQFF.

This clone has at least ten counts. CDR3 protein: CASSVGSRQMGTDTQYF. The CDR3, as DNA: TGTGCCAGCAGCGTAGGTTCGAGACAGATGGGAACAGATACGCAGTATTTT. The J gene is TRBJ2-3, the V gene TRBV9; D is possibly TRBD1 (5 bases). The CDR3 runs 17 residues. The germline V gene encodes CDR1 SGDLS and CDR2 YYNGEE. Trimming removed 0 bases from V and 3 bases from J, with 17 bases in between.

This chain links TRBV28 with TRBJ2-5; a possible D gene is TRBD2 (6 bases). Germline CDR1 MDHEN, CDR2 SYDVKM. The CDR3 consists of 14 residues. The germline V and J ends were trimmed by 6 bases and 1 base, with 12 bases remaining between them. DNA of the CDR3: TGTGCCAGCAGAATTGCGGGGCTCCAAGAGACCCAGTACTTC. It yields the protein CASRIAGLQETQYF.

The V and J genes are TRBV6-1 and TRBJ2-7; 10 nucleotides align to TRBD1. Per the germline V gene, CDR1 is MNHNS and CDR2 is SASEGT. The V and J ends lost 8 bases and 3 bases, in that order; junction bases with no gene match: 7. The CDR3 totals 14 residues. The CDR3 DNA follows: TGTGCCAGCCGAGGCGGGACAGGGGTCTACGAGCAGTACTTC. It is translated as CASRGGTGVYEQYF.

The V gene is TRBV27, the J gene TRBJ2-1; TRBD2 matches at 7 bases. CDR1 and CDR2 (germline): MNHEY, SMNVEV (reference sequence). CDR3 length equals 18 residues. Germline trimming cut 5 bases from V and 0 bases from J; bases unmatched to any gene: 13. In DNA form, the CDR3 reads TGTGCCAGCAGTACCTCGACGGGAGGTAGCCCCTCCTACAATGAGCAGTTCTTC. It specifies CASSTSTGGSPSYNEQFF.

This clone was seen repeatedly, ten times or more. This may stem from a read error, because a much larger clone lies one nucleotide away. The J gene is TRBJ2-3, the V gene TRBV19, with a weak D call TRBD1 (5 bases). Germline V gives CDR1 LNHDA, CDR2 SQIVND (reference sequence). The CDR3 contains 14 residues. CDR3 in DNA: TGTGCCAGTAGTATAGGTTGGGGCACAGATACGCGGTATTTT. It codes for CASSIGWGTDTRYF. The full variable domain, rest sourced from reference TRBV19 and TRBJ2-3, is DGGITQSPKYLFRKEGQNVTLSCEQNLNHDAMYWYRQDPGQGLRLIYYSQIVNDFQKGDIAEGYSVSREKKESFPLTVTSAQKNPTAFYLCASSIGWGTDTRYFGPGTRLTVL.

The CDR3 nucleotides are TGTGCCTGGAGTTTCGGCAGCCCTAGCTCCTACGAGCAGTACTTC. Its protein product is CAWSFGSPSSYEQYF. The rearrangement uses TRBV30 and TRBJ2-7; D not resolved. Between the trimmed V and J ends, which lost 2 bases and 0 bases, there was a span of 14 bases. CDR1 is GTSNPN, CDR2 SVGIG, per germline (reference sequence). This CDR3 is 15 amino acids long.

This CDR3 reads CASSQDLAGGDEQYF. CDR3 DNA sequence: TGTGCCAGCAGCCAAGATCTAGCGGGAGGGGACGAGCAGTACTTC. The V call is TRBV3-1, the J call TRBJ2-7; TRBD2 matches 12 bases. Per germline, CDR1 LGHDT and CDR2 YNNKEL (reference sequence). CDR3 length: 15 residues. V shed 0 bases, J shed 5 bases, and the junction held 2 bases outside the gene matches.

This clone was picked up a small number of times. One junction end disagrees with the germline gene, perhaps due to a read error. V is TRBV27 and J is TRBJ2-7, with 7 bases that match TRBD2. Germline V gene data show CDR1 as MNHEY and CDR2 as SMNVEV (reference sequence). The CDR3 covers 14 residues. CDR3 region: CSSSSSGWLYEQYF. The CDR3 DNA reads as TGTTCCAGCAGTTCTAGCGGATGGCTCTACGAGCAGTACTTC.

V usage is TRBV30 and J usage is TRBJ2-2, with 9 positions matching TRBD2. From germline, CDR1 is GTSNPN and CDR2 SVGIG (reference sequence). V dropped 2 bases and J dropped 7; count of bases not matched to a gene: 8. This CDR3 has 15 amino acids. CDR3 sequence: CAWSWLAGPGGELFF. For the CDR3, the DNA is TGTGCCTGGAGTTGGCTAGCGGGACCCGGCGGGGAGCTGTTTTTT.

The rearrangement links TRBV7-2 to TRBJ2-7; tentative D call: TRBD2 (5 bases). This CDR3 is 10 amino acids long. The ends were cut back, 8 bases at V and 5 bases at J, with 7 bases in the middle. The germline V gene encodes CDR1 SGHTA and CDR2 FQGNSA. For the CDR3, the DNA is TGTGCCAGCGCGGGCGACGAGCAGTACTTC. As protein: CASAGDEQYF.

V gene TRBV3-1 combines with J gene TRBJ1-4; D ambiguous. This CDR3 region has 14 residues. In germline, CDR1 is LGHDT, CDR2 YNNKEL (reference sequence). With 1 base removed from V and 4 bases from J, the gap between germline ends came to 7 bases. Here the CDR3 reads CASSQAVRNEKLFF. CDR3 in DNA: TGTGCCAGCAGCCAAGCCGTCCGTAATGAAAAACTGTTTTTT.

The V call is TRBV24-1, the J call TRBJ2-7; D is perhaps TRBD2 (5 bases). V dropped 2 bases and J dropped 2 bases, with 6 bases sitting between them. Germline-derived CDR1 and CDR2 are KGHDR and SFDVKD. This CDR3 contains 13 residues. As DNA, the CDR3 is TGTGCCACCAGTGATTGGCGGGCCTACGAGCAGTACTTC. Translation gives CATSDWRAYEQYF.

In its sample, this clone ranks as medium-sized (0.01 to 0.1%). V gene TRBV5-1 combines with J gene TRBJ2-2; 7 bases map to TRBD2. This CDR3 is built from 16 residues. Germline loops: CDR1 SGHRS, CDR2 YFSETQ. The ends lost 4 bases at V and 1 base at J; junction bases unmatched: 7. This CDR3 is CASSPYASGNTGELFF. The CDR3 DNA reads as TGCGCCAGCAGCCCGTATGCTAGCGGGAACACCGGGGAGCTGTTTTTT.

This clone is judged medium-sized. The rearrangement uses TRBV20-1 and TRBJ1-6; D is undetermined. The CDR3 covers 13 residues. CDR1 is DFQATT and CDR2 is SNEGSKA in the germline V gene (reference sequence). V was clipped by 4 bases and J by 10 bases, with 14 bases between them. Written as DNA, the CDR3 is TGCAGTGCTACCGGGTCCTTAGAGTCACCCCTCCACTTT. Its protein product is CSATGSLESPLHF.

This clone was detected only a few times. The chain couples TRBV12-3 or TRBV12-4 to TRBJ2-3; D ambiguous. The CDR3 has 11 residues. Trimming cost V 0 bases and J 5 bases, with 0 bases left between them. The CDR3 DNA reads TGTGCCAGCAGTTTAGCAGATACGCAGTATTTT. Its translation: CASSLADTQYF.

By proportion, this clone is medium-sized (0.01 to 0.1%). V gene TRBV20-1 combines with J gene TRBJ1-1; 7 bases map to TRBD1. Unmatched junction bases numbered 11, after V lost 7 bases and J lost 6 bases. Germline lookup yields CDR1 DFQATT and CDR2 SNEGSKA (reference sequence). There are 13 residues in the CDR3. The CDR3 bases are TGCAGTGGCAGAAAAGGGGGCGAGTCTGAAGCTTTCTTT. This encodes CSGRKGGESEAFF.

The chain joins TRBV11-2 to TRBJ2-3; D not certain. The CDR3 sequence is 14 residues long. CDR1 is SGHAT and CDR2 is FQNNGV in the germline V gene. Trimming left V 5 bases short and J 6 bases short, with 15 bases between. In DNA form, the CDR3 reads TGTGCCAGCAGCCGAGGCCCGGATTACGATACGCAGTATTTT. It codes for CASSRGPDYDTQYF. Full variable domain (outside the CDR3, taken from reference TRBV11-2 and TRBJ2-3): EAGVAQSPRYKIIEKRQSVAFWCNPISGHATLYWYQQILGQGPKLLIQFQNNGVVDDSQLPKDRFSAERLKGVDSTLKIQPAKLEDSAVYLCASSRGPDYDTQYFGPGTRLTVL.

This clone was seen ten or more times. The rearrangement joins TRBV19 to TRBJ2-3; 7 bases align to TRBD2. Germline CDR1 reads LNHDA; CDR2 reads SQIVND (reference sequence). After removal of 7 bases from V and 4 bases from J, the junction contained 14 bases not matched to a gene. This CDR3 is built from 16 residues. The DNA of the CDR3 is TGTGCCAGTAAAGACCGAACCGGGACTAATGCAGATACGCAGTATTTT. Amino acid sequence: CASKDRTGTNADTQYF.

The rearrangement joins TRBV4-1 to TRBJ2-2; 9 bases fit TRBD2. The V gene end was trimmed by 1 base and the J gene end by 4 bases; junction bases not matched to a gene: 4. This CDR3 region has 16 residues. CDR1 is MGHRA, CDR2 YSYEKL, per germline. DNA for the CDR3: TGCGCCAGCAGCCAAGCGGGCGGGGGGGTCACCGGGGAGCTGTTTTTT. It translates to CASSQAGGGVTGELFF.

The sample holds a few counts of this clone. This chain joins TRBV6-1 and TRBJ1-2; TRBD1 aligns across 11 bases. In germline, CDR1 is MNHNS, CDR2 SASEGT. This CDR3 is built from 14 residues. The junction had 7 bases not matched to a gene; V was cut back by 5 bases and J by 8 bases. In nucleotides, the CDR3 is TGTGCCAGCAGTAAAGGGACAGGGGGTGGCGGCTACACCTTC. Residues: CASSKGTGGGGYTF.

This chain links TRBV7-6 with TRBJ2-7; 10 bases fit TRBD1. V dropped 2 bases and J dropped 4; count of bases not matched to a gene: 8. Germline V CDR1 and CDR2: SGHVS, FNYEAQ. The CDR3 sequence is 16 residues long. Written as DNA, the CDR3 is TGTGCCAGCAGCTTACCCGGACAGGGGGGGATGTACGAGCAGTACTTC. It yields the protein CASSLPGQGGMYEQYF.

This clone showed up many times. CDR3 DNA: TGTGCCAGCAGTTACAGGGTCCTGGCCAATGAGCAGTTCTTC. It yields the protein CASSYRVLANEQFF. The chain links TRBV6-5 to TRBJ2-1; D remains ambiguous. CDR3 length: 14 residues. CDR1 is MNHEY, CDR2 SVGAGI, per germline. The V end was cut by 2 bases, the J end by 6 bases, with 11 bases between.

This sequence joins TRBV2 and TRBJ1-2; weak D call: TRBD1 (6 bases). Trimming removed 4 bases at V and 8 bases at J, with 17 bases between. CDR1 is SNHLY and CDR2 is FYNNEI in the germline V gene. This CDR3 has 14 amino acids. The CDR3 sequence is CASSAVRGQKGYTF. CDR3 coding DNA: TGTGCCAGCAGTGCGGTCAGGGGCCAGAAGGGCTACACCTTC.

The chain links TRBV30 to TRBJ1-2; D not resolved. The V end was cut by 1 base, the J end by 8 bases, with 11 bases between. The germline CDR1 and CDR2 sequences are GTSNPN and SVGIG (reference sequence). CDR3 size: 12 residues. The CDR3 sequence: CAWSASPPGYTF. CDR3 DNA sequence: TGTGCCTGGAGTGCCTCCCCCCCCGGCTACACCTTC.

Remarks on this clone: Given a much more abundant clone one base away, this may be a read error. The chain has TRBV5-1 and TRBJ2-1, with D hard to call. CDR3 length: 17 residues. V dropped 1 base and J dropped 5 bases, with 19 bases sitting between them. Germline-derived CDR1 and CDR2 are SGHRS and YFSETQ. The CDR3: CASSLLGVGTFDNEQFF. As DNA, the CDR3 is TGCGCCAGCAGCTTGCTTGGCGTGGGAACCTTCGACAATGAGCAGTTCTTC. Filled out from reference TRBV5-1 and TRBJ2-1, the complete variable domain reads KAGVTQTPRYLIKTRGQQVTLSCSPISGHRSVSWYQQTPGQGLQFLFEYFSETQRNKGNFPGRFSGRQFSNSRSEMNVSTLELGDSALYLCASSLLGVGTFDNEQFFGPGTRLTVL.